Below are 18 T cell receptor beta chains sequenced from a single sample in a study of CD8 T cells in ankylosing spondylitis. TCRdb fed the 5' RACE reads into MiXCR, producing one record per CDR3 protein. The sample has some 54,000 distinct CDR3 sequences, 6.5% to 9% seen once. The specimen was blood, either unsorted or a sorted T cell fraction (not recorded which). Receptor source: a female donor with ankylosing spondylitis or in good health (not recorded which).

This clonotype was counted many times. This may be a read error: a much more frequent sequence differs by one nucleotide. The chain is built from TRBV20-1 and TRBJ1-1; D not resolved. Germline CDR1 and CDR2: DFQATT and SNEGSKA (reference sequence). The CDR3 is made up of 17 amino acids. This CDR3 reads CCARDGQAKRVNTEAFF. For the CDR3, the DNA is TGCTGTGCTAGAGATGGGCAGGCCAAAAGGGTGAACACTGAAGCTTTCTTT.

This clonotype has at least ten counts. The chain combines TRBV4-1 with TRBJ1-2, with TRBD1 as a possible D gene (5 bases). V lost 4 bases to trimming and J lost 3 bases, with 15 bases between them. Germline CDR1 is MGHRA and CDR2 is YSYEKL. The CDR3 spans 15 residues. The CDR3 region is CASSPRVGDDYGYTF. The CDR3 region has the DNA TGCGCCAGCAGCCCAAGGGTGGGGGATGACTATGGCTACACCTTC.

This clonotype was recorded many times. This chain joins TRBV2 and TRBJ1-6; D is perhaps TRBD1 (5 bases). Germline CDR1 and CDR2: SNHLY and FYNNEI. The CDR3 is 14 residues long. V was trimmed by 5 bases and J by 7 bases, leaving 12 bases between them. The chain's CDR3 is CASSFGRGNSPLHF. CDR3 DNA sequence: TGTGCCAGCAGTTTTGGACGGGGGAATTCACCCCTCCACTTT.

The chain joins TRBV18 to TRBJ1-1; 7 bases are a match to TRBD1. V trimming: 4 bases; J trimming: 3 bases; junction bases outside the gene matches: 5. The CDR3 covers 14 residues. The germline gives CDR1 KGHSH, CDR2 LQKENI. CDR3 in DNA: TGTGCCAGCTCACGGACAGACAGGGACACTGAAGCTTTCTTT. It codes for CASSRTDRDTEAFF.

This clonotype came up many times. The CDR3 bases are TGCAGTGCTAGAGATGACAGGGGTCAAACAGATACGCAGTATTTT. Translation: CSARDDRGQTDTQYF. The J gene is TRBJ2-3, the V gene TRBV20-1; 8 bases agree with TRBD1. Trimming at V came to 0 bases and at J to 3 bases, leaving 5 bases not matched to a gene. Germline V gene lookup returns CDR1 DFQATT and CDR2 SNEGSKA (reference sequence). This CDR3 region has 15 residues.

There are many counts of this clonotype. The CDR3 loop reads CASSRTGTSQETQYF. CDR3 bases: TGTGCCAGCAGCCGTACCGGGACTAGCCAAGAGACCCAGTACTTC. The V call is TRBV7-2, the J call TRBJ2-5, with TRBD2 identical over 8 bases. This CDR3 comprises 15 residues. Germline V gene sequence: CDR1 SGHTA, CDR2 FQGNSA. V gave up 5 bases and J gave up 1 base; unmatched junction bases: 6.

The chain couples TRBV5-1 to TRBJ2-1, with D perhaps matching TRBD2 (6 bases). The germline V gene has CDR1 SGHRS and CDR2 YFSETQ. Deletions cut 4 bases from V and 9 bases from J, with 11 bases between. The CDR3 is 12 amino acids. DNA for the CDR3: TGCGCCAGCAGCGTCTGGGGAGGTGAGCAGTTCTTC. Amino acids: CASSVWGGEQFF.

This clonotype was observed many times. The chain has TRBV2 and TRBJ2-5, with D possibly matching TRBD2 (5 bases). Germline V lookup: CDR1 SNHLY, CDR2 FYNNEI. The CDR3 spans 13 residues. The ends were cut back, 3 bases at V and 4 bases at J, with 9 bases in the middle. DNA for the CDR3: TGTGCCAGCAGTGAGCTTGGAGGAGAGACCCAGTACTTC. Translating gives CASSELGGETQYF. Variable domain in full (rest from reference TRBV2 and TRBJ2-5): EPEVTQTPSHQVTQMGQEVILRCVPISNHLYFYWYRQILGQKVEFLVSFYNNEISEKSEIFDDQFSVERPDGSNFTLKIRSTKLEDSAMYFCASSELGGETQYFGPGTRLLVL.

This clonotype was seen repeatedly, ten times or more. The V and J genes are TRBV10-3 and TRBJ1-2, with D tentatively TRBD1 (5 bases). The CDR3 runs 13 residues. CDR1 is ENHRY and CDR2 is SYGVKD in the germline V gene. Trimming left V 3 bases short and J 3 bases short, with 8 bases between. CDR3 sequence: CAISDSQDYGYTF. CDR3 coding DNA: TGTGCCATCAGTGACTCACAGGACTATGGCTACACCTTC.

In this sample, this clonotype turned up many times. The V and J genes are TRBV6-1 and TRBJ1-5; the match to TRBD1 covers 7 bases. J lost 4 bases, V lost 5 bases, and 11 bases had no gene match. Germline values: CDR1 MNHNS, CDR2 SASEGT. CDR3 size: 16 residues. CDR3: CASSTGQSLGNQPQHF. DNA of the CDR3: TGTGCCAGCAGTACGGGACAGTCGCTGGGGAATCAGCCCCAGCATTTT.

This clonotype appeared many times. The chain recombines TRBV6-5 with TRBJ1-1, with D possibly TRBD1 on 5 matching bases. Germline V gene lookup returns CDR1 MNHEY and CDR2 SVGAGI. Trimming removed 0 bases at V and 7 bases at J, with 9 bases between. There are 13 residues in the CDR3. Here the CDR3 DNA reads TGTGCCAGCAGTTACTCCGGGACCTATGAAGCTTTCTTT. Translating gives CASSYSGTYEAFF.

Only a few counts were recorded for this clonotype. The V gene is TRBV24-1, the J gene TRBJ1-5; D remains unclear. The CDR3 is made up of 16 amino acids. Trimming shortened V by 0 bases and J by 6 bases, and 14 bases separated the two germline ends. Looked up from germline, CDR1 is KGHDR and CDR2 is SFDVKD. For the CDR3, the DNA is TGTGCCACCAGTGATTTGCCGAGGATAAGCGGTCAGCCCCAGCATTTT. Encoded protein: CATSDLPRISGQPQHF.

This clonotype was observed at least ten times. V gene TRBV12-3 or TRBV12-4 combines with J gene TRBJ2-3, with unresolved D. The CDR3 has 14 amino acids. The V end was cut by 1 base, the J end by 6 bases, with 11 bases between. CDR3 loop: CASSLGWTKDTQYF. As DNA, the CDR3 is TGTGCCAGCAGTTTAGGTTGGACCAAGGATACGCAGTATTTT.

This clonotype was observed at least ten times. The rearrangement joins TRBV2 to TRBJ1-1; 7 positions match TRBD1. Germline V lookup: CDR1 SNHLY, CDR2 FYNNEI. Unmatched junction bases numbered 6, after V lost 5 bases and J lost 3 bases. The CDR3 has 14 amino acids. The chain's CDR3 is CASSRQGRDTEAFF. As DNA, the CDR3 is TGTGCCAGCAGTAGACAGGGTCGGGACACTGAAGCTTTCTTT.

This clonotype was counted ten times or more. V gene TRBV5-1 combines with J gene TRBJ2-3, with TRBD1 identical over 7 bases. V lost 4 bases, J lost 5 bases, and 13 bases stayed unmatched. The CDR3 loop spans 16 amino acids. CDR1 SGHRS and CDR2 YFSETQ come from the germline V gene. The CDR3 coding sequence is TGCGCCAGCAGCCCGACGAGACAGGGCATCGGAGATACGCAGTATTTT. Its translation: CASSPTRQGIGDTQYF.

This clonotype occurred a few times. This chain connects TRBV5-5 to TRBJ2-7; 10 nucleotides line up with TRBD1. The CDR3 runs 18 residues. Germline assignment: CDR1 SGHKS and CDR2 YYEKEE (reference sequence). After removal of 0 bases from V and 4 bases from J, the junction contained 13 bases not matched to a gene. The CDR3 DNA is TGTGCCAGCAGCTTGGACCCCTTGACGGGACAGGGGAAATACGAGCAGTACGTC. Residues: CASSLDPLTGQGKYEQYV.

This clonotype turned up a few times. The gene calls are TRBV7-9 and TRBJ2-2; D perhaps matches TRBD1 (6 bases). Germline CDR1 is SEHNR and CDR2 is FQNEAQ (reference sequence). CDR3 size: 17 residues. The germline V and J ends were trimmed by 2 bases and 2 bases, with 15 bases remaining between them. The CDR3 DNA follows: TGTGCCAGCAGCTTAAGGCAGTCGGGACAAAACACCGGGGAGCTGTTTTTT. Amino acid sequence: CASSLRQSGQNTGELFF.

This clonotype has a count of ten or more. The chain joins TRBV29-1 to TRBJ2-3; tentatively, D is TRBD1 (6 bases). The V end lost 5 bases, the J end lost 6 bases, and 15 bases lay between the germline ends. CDR3 length: 13 amino acids. Per germline, CDR1 SQVTM and CDR2 ANQGSEA. This CDR3 is CSVKDSYGDTQYF. The CDR3, as DNA: TGCAGCGTTAAGGACAGTTACGGGGATACGCAGTATTTT.